Following are 16 T cell receptor beta chains from one sample sequenced in a study of metastatic and nonmetastatic thyroid tumors. TCRdb called clones again from the PCR reads with MiXCR. Of around 22,000 clones listed, more than 15% are singletons. Ahead of thyroid surgery, no patient had received treatment of any kind. The specimen sequenced was blood. The receptors come from a male donor with papillary thyroid cancer or a benign thyroid nodule (not recorded which). Some clones in this sample may be carry-over from other donors' samples.

This chain uses TRBV6-2 or TRBV6-3 with TRBJ2-1; unclear D gene. Germline loops: CDR1 MNHEY, CDR2 SVGEGT. This CDR3 region has 14 residues. V lost 3 bases, J lost 2 bases, and 8 bases lay in between. The CDR3 DNA follows: TGTGCCAGCAGTTATATAGGTCCCTACAATGAGCAGTTCTTC. Protein product: CASSYIGPYNEQFF.

This clone was observed many times. Possible read error: a much larger clone is one base away. This chain connects TRBV20-1 to TRBJ2-5; a possible D gene is TRBD1 (6 bases). This CDR3 spans 12 amino acids. Germline CDR1 and CDR2: DFQATT and SNEGSKA (reference sequence). CDR3 nucleotide sequence: TGCAGTGCACACCGGGGACAAGAGGCCCAGTACTTC. Encoded protein: CSAHRGQEAQYF.

Note on this clone: Mismatch with germline at one junction end may stem from a read error. J is TRBJ2-1 and V is TRBV11-2; D gene ambiguous. The CDR3 length is 15 residues. Germline-derived CDR1 and CDR2 are SGHAT and FQNNGV. CDR3: CASSLEWNWGNDQFF. In DNA, the CDR3 is TGTGCCAGCAGCTTAGAGTGGAACTGGGGTAATGACCAGTTCTTC.

This clone was seen at least ten times. As DNA, the CDR3 is TGTGCCAGTAGTACCGTGACAGGGGGAACCACAGATACGCAGTATTTT. This codes for CASSTVTGGTTDTQYF. The J gene is TRBJ2-3, the V gene TRBV19, with 9 nucleotides matching TRBD1. V lost 4 bases, J lost 2 bases, and 7 bases stayed unmatched. Germline V gene lookup returns CDR1 LNHDA and CDR2 SQIVND (reference sequence). The CDR3 runs to 16 residues.

About this clone itself: One end of the junction fails to match germline, which may point to a read error. The gene calls are TRBV7-7 and TRBJ2-3, with D possibly being TRBD1 (6 bases). Germline assignment: CDR1 SSHAT and CDR2 FNYEAQ (reference sequence). The CDR3 is 15 amino acids. Written as DNA, the CDR3 is TGTGCTAGCAGCTCGACGGGACACGGCAAAGATACGCAGTATTTT. Its translation: CASSSTGHGKDTQYF.

The chain uses TRBV7-2 and TRBJ2-7; D is possibly TRBD2 (5 bases). Germline V CDR1 and CDR2: SGHTA, FQGNSA. Deletions cut 5 bases from V and 4 bases from J, with 15 bases between. This CDR3 has 14 residues. CDR3 in amino acids: CASSQRELEYEQYF. In DNA form, the CDR3 reads TGTGCCAGCAGCCAGAGGGAATTGGAGTACGAGCAGTACTTC.

This clone was recorded many times. The junction and the germline gene differ at one end; a read error may be behind it. V usage is TRBV30 and J usage is TRBJ1-2, with no clear D. This CDR3 has 11 residues. Germline V gives CDR1 GTSNPN, CDR2 SVGIG (reference sequence). CDR3 in amino acids: CAWSVGNGCTF. CDR3 nucleotide sequence: TGTGCCTGGAGTGTAGGGAATGGCTGCACCTTC.

This clone is medium-sized (0.01 to 0.1%). J is TRBJ2-7 and V is TRBV5-1, with D possibly TRBD2 on 7 matching bases. Germline V lookup: CDR1 SGHRS, CDR2 YFSETQ. The CDR3 runs to 11 residues. Deletions cut 5 bases from V and 6 bases from J, with 9 bases between. CDR3: CASSRGAEQYF. Written as DNA, the CDR3 is TGCGCCAGCAGTCGGGGGGCCGAGCAGTACTTC.

Ten or more counts support this clone. The V and J genes are TRBV27 and TRBJ1-5, with TRBD1 matching 9 bases. V was clipped by 2 bases and J by 4 bases; unmatched bases: 0. Germline values: CDR1 MNHEY, CDR2 SMNVEV (reference sequence). The length of the CDR3 is 14 residues. This CDR3 is CASSLGTGNQPQHF. CDR3 sequence (DNA): TGTGCCAGCAGTTTAGGGACAGGGAATCAGCCCCAGCATTTT.

The chain couples TRBV5-1 to TRBJ2-1, with TRBD2 matching over 13 bases. Germline trimming cut 0 bases from V and 2 bases from J; bases unmatched to any gene: 8. The CDR3 loop spans 19 amino acids. Germline V gene sequence: CDR1 SGHRS, CDR2 YFSETQ. This CDR3 is CASSLGLSGTSGTYNEQFF. Here the CDR3 DNA reads TGCGCCAGCAGCTTGGGGCTTTCCGGGACTAGCGGGACCTACAATGAGCAGTTCTTC.

V is TRBV15 and J is TRBJ1-5; D uncertain. Trimming took off 6 bases at V and 7 bases at J, with 13 bases between the two ends. This CDR3 has 13 residues. Germline V gives CDR1 LNHNV, CDR2 YYDKDF (reference sequence). For the CDR3, the DNA is TGTGCCACCAGACACGGTGTCTTACAGCCCCAGCATTTT. Translated, it gives CATRHGVLQPQHF.

This clone was seen many times. The CDR3 DNA follows: TGCGCCAGCAGCCCCGGCGGAGGGATTAATGGCTACACCTTC. Its translation is CASSPGGGINGYTF. The chain carries TRBV4-1 and TRBJ1-2; D is ambiguous. Per the germline V gene, CDR1 is MGHRA and CDR2 is YSYEKL. V was clipped by 4 bases and J by 6 bases, with 15 bases between them. The CDR3 runs to 14 residues.

The sample holds a few counts of this clone. This chain joins TRBV12-3 or TRBV12-4 and TRBJ2-7; tentative D call: TRBD2 (5 bases). This CDR3 spans 11 amino acids. The V end was cut by 9 bases, the J end by 6 bases, with 12 bases between. The CDR3 is CASSRGREQYF. DNA of the CDR3: TGTGCCAGTAGTCGAGGGCGCGAGCAGTACTTC.

This clone was found many times. The CDR3 does not end in the conserved phenylalanine or tryptophan, so this is likely a read error. The rearrangement links TRBV28 to TRBJ2-6; the D call may be TRBD1 or TRBD2 (5 bases each). This CDR3 spans 18 amino acids. Between the trimmed V and J ends, which lost 5 bases and 2 bases, there was a span of 19 bases. Looked up from germline, CDR1 is MDHEN and CDR2 is SYDVKM. The DNA for the CDR3 is TGTGCCAGCAGTCCCCCGGGGCCCCTCTCAGCTGGGGCCAACGTCCTGACTCTC. Translated: CASSPPGPLSAGANVLTL.

Regarding this clone: No conserved phenylalanine or tryptophan ends this CDR3, so it is likely a read error. This chain joins TRBV9 and TRBJ2-4; a possible D gene is TRBD2 (5 bases). The CDR3 is 11 amino acids. Germline CDR1 reads SGDLS; CDR2 reads YYNGEE. Trimming shortened V by 8 bases and J by 7 bases, and 10 bases separated the two germline ends. CDR3 sequence: CASSSSNIQYI. CDR3 sequence (DNA): TGTGCCAGTTCTAGCAGCAACATTCAGTACATC.

V gene TRBV5-5 combines with J gene TRBJ2-7; 8 nucleotides align to TRBD1. The germline CDR1 and CDR2 sequences are SGHKS and YYEKEE (reference sequence). The CDR3 runs to 14 residues. V lost 3 bases to trimming and J lost 2 bases; unmatched junction nucleotides: 4. CDR3 loop: CASSSQGGPYEQYF. As DNA, the CDR3 is TGTGCCAGCAGCTCACAGGGGGGCCCCTACGAGCAGTACTTC. The full variable domain, rest sourced from reference TRBV5-5 and TRBJ2-7, is DAGVTQSPTHLIKTRGQQVTLRCSPISGHKSVSWYQQVLGQGPQFIFQYYEKEERGRGNFPDRFSARQFPNYSSELNVNALLLGDSALYLCASSSQGGPYEQYFGPGTRLTVT.